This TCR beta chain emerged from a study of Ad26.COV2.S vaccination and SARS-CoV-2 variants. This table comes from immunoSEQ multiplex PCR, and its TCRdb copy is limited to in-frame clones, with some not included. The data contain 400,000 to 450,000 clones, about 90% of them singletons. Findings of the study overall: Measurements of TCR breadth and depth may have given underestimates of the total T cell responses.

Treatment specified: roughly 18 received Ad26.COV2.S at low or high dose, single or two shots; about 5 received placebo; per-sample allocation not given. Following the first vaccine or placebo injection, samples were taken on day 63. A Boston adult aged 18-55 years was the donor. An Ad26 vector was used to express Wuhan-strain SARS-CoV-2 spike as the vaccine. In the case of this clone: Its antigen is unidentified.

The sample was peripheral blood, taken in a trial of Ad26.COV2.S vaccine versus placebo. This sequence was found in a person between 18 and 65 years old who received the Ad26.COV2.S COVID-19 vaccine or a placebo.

CDR3 sequence (DNA): TGTGCCAGCAGTGAAGCGTGGTCTGGACCCTACGAGCAGTACTTC. Translation gives CASSEAWSGPYEQYF. V gene TRBV2 combines with J gene TRBJ2-7; no reliable D call. CDR1 is SNHLY, CDR2 FYNNEI, per germline. The CDR3 covers 15 residues. Deletions cut 0 bases from V and 2 bases from J, with 11 bases between.